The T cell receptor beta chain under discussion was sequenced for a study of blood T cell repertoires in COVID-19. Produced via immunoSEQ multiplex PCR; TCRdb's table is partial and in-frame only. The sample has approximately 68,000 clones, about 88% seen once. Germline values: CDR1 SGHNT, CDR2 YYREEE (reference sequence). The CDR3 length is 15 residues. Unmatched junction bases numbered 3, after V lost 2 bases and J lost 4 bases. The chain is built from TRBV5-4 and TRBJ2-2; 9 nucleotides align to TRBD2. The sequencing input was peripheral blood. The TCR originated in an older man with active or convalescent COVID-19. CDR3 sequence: CASSFGGGGTGELFF. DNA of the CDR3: TGTGCCAGCAGCTTTGGCGGGGGGGGCACCGGGGAGCTGTTTTTT. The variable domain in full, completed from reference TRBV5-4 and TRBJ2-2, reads ETGVTQSPTHLIKTRGQQVTLRCSSQSGHNTVSWYQQALGQGPQFIFQYYREEENGRGNFPPRFSGLQFPNYSSELNVNALELDDSALYLCASSFGGGGTGELFFGEGSRLTVL.